This TCR beta chain originates from a study of CD8 T cells in ankylosing spondylitis. Generation of TCR beta libraries employed quantitative 5'-RACE incorporating molecular barcodes. TCRdb used MiXCR to reprocess the 5' RACE reads, holding one entry per CDR3 protein. Of 380,000 or so distinct CDR3 sequences in the sample, approximately 20% were seen once. The V and J ends lost 8 bases and 4 bases respectively, with 6 bases between them. The V gene's germline CDR1 is SNHLY and CDR2 FYNNEI. The CDR3 is 12 residues long. The sequencing sample was made of blood, either unsorted or a sorted T cell fraction (not recorded which). The J gene is TRBJ2-6, the V gene TRBV2; D unresolved. The origin of this receptor is a male donor with ankylosing spondylitis or in good health (not recorded which). CDR3 residues: CASGLGANVLTF. In DNA form, the CDR3 reads TGTGCCAGCGGTTTAGGGGCCAACGTCCTGACTTTC.